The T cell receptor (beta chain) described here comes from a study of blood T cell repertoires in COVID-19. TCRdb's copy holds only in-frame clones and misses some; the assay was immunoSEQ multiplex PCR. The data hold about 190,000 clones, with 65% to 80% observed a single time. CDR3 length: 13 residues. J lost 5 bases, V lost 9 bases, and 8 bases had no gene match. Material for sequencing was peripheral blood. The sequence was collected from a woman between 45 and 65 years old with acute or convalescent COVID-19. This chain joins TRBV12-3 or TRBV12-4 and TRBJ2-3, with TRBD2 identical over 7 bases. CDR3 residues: CASSGPWGDTQYF. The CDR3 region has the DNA TGTGCCAGTAGCGGGCCCTGGGGAGATACGCAGTATTTT.